These T cell receptor beta chains were read from a single sample in a study of blood T cell repertoires in COVID-19. The data were produced by immunoSEQ multiplex PCR, yet TCRdb's version contains in-frame clones alone and is incomplete. The table lists 220,000 or so clones, 82% of them singletons. The sequencing sample was made of peripheral blood. Receptor source: an elderly woman with acute or convalescent COVID-19. CDR3s include the opening cysteine and the closing phenylalanine or tryptophan. The D gene is left open where the match is weak. The size entry is marked missing in some rows and otherwise reads once, few, many or a size class.

j_call: TRBJ2-7
cdr3_length: 17
v_call: TRBV6-1
clone_size: -
d_call: -
cdr3_nt: TGTGCCAGCAGTGAAGAATTCGGACAGACAAGCTCCTACGAGCAGTACTTC
cdr3_aa: CASSEEFGQTSSYEQYF

j_call: TRBJ1-3
cdr3_length: 13
v_call: TRBV5-1
clone_size: -
d_call: -
cdr3_nt: TGCGCCAGCAGACAGGGATCTGGAAACACCATATATTTT
cdr3_aa: CASRQGSGNTIYF

j_call: TRBJ2-5
cdr3_length: 14
v_call: TRBV5-1
clone_size: -
d_call: TRBD1
cdr3_nt: TGCGCCAGCAGGCCGACAGGGGTTCGAGAGACCCAGTACTTC
cdr3_aa: CASRPTGVRETQYF

j_call: TRBJ1-2
cdr3_length: 14
v_call: TRBV6-5
clone_size: -
d_call: -
cdr3_nt: TGTGCCTCCTCCAGGGGAGGGTCGGTGTATGGCTACACCTTC
cdr3_aa: CASSRGGSVYGYTF

j_call: TRBJ1-5
cdr3_length: 20
v_call: TRBV21-1
clone_size: -
d_call: -
cdr3_nt: TGTGCCAGCAGCAAAAGGGACAGGTCCCAGTCGGTTGGGATTAATCAGCCCCAGCATTTT
cdr3_aa: CASSKRDRSQSVGINQPQHF

j_call: TRBJ2-3
cdr3_length: 15
v_call: TRBV10-3
clone_size: -
d_call: TRBD2
cdr3_nt: TGTGCCATCAGTGACCTAGCGGGGACCACAGATACGCAGTATTTT
cdr3_aa: CAISDLAGTTDTQYF

j_call: TRBJ1-2
cdr3_length: 16
v_call: TRBV3-1/TRBV3-2
clone_size: -
d_call: -
cdr3_nt: TGTGCCAGCAGTTCCGGGACACTAACCATAAACTATGGCTACACCTTC
cdr3_aa: CASSSGTLTINYGYTF

j_call: TRBJ1-1
cdr3_length: 14
v_call: TRBV21-1
clone_size: -
d_call: -
cdr3_nt: TGTGCCAGCGCCGGGAAAAACATGAACACTGAAGCTTTCTTT
cdr3_aa: CASAGKNMNTEAFF

j_call: TRBJ1-2
cdr3_length: 14
v_call: TRBV28
clone_size: -
d_call: -
cdr3_nt: TGTGCCAGCAGTTTGGTCTTACAGAGCTATGGCTACACCTTC
cdr3_aa: CASSLVLQSYGYTF

j_call: TRBJ2-7
cdr3_length: 13
v_call: TRBV24-1
clone_size: once
d_call: -
cdr3_nt: TGTGCCACCAGTGACGCGAGCTCCTACGAGCAGTACTTC
cdr3_aa: CATSDASSYEQYF

j_call: TRBJ2-3
cdr3_length: 15
v_call: TRBV6-1
clone_size: few
d_call: -
cdr3_nt: TGTGCCAGCAGTGAATTCGGCGGTAGCACAGATACGCAGTATTTT
cdr3_aa: CASSEFGGSTDTQYF

j_call: TRBJ1-4
cdr3_length: 14
v_call: TRBV10-2
clone_size: once
d_call: TRBD1
cdr3_nt: TGCGCCAGTTCCCACAGGGGGGGCGAGGAAAAACTGTTTTTT
cdr3_aa: CASSHRGGEEKLFF

j_call: TRBJ2-1
cdr3_length: 16
v_call: TRBV6-5
clone_size: -
d_call: TRBD1
cdr3_nt: TGTGCCAGCAGTTACTCAGGGGGCTTTGGAGGTCGTGAGCAGTTCTTC
cdr3_aa: CASSYSGGFGGREQFF

j_call: TRBJ1-1
cdr3_length: 16
v_call: TRBV5-1
clone_size: -
d_call: -
cdr3_nt: TGCGCCAGCAGCTCCCTTTCCGCGCAGGGAACGACTGAAGCTTTCTTT
cdr3_aa: CASSSLSAQGTTEAFF

j_call: TRBJ1-1
cdr3_length: 13
v_call: TRBV28
clone_size: -
d_call: -
cdr3_nt: TGTGCCAGCAACCCCCCCGCACAGACTGAAGCTTTCTTT
cdr3_aa: CASNPPAQTEAFF

j_call: TRBJ2-3
cdr3_length: 16
v_call: TRBV5-4
clone_size: -
d_call: -
cdr3_nt: TGTGCCAGCAGCTCCGGAGGGAGTAGCGGCGCAGATACGCAGTATTTT
cdr3_aa: CASSSGGSSGADTQYF

j_call: TRBJ1-1
cdr3_length: 14
v_call: TRBV18
clone_size: -
d_call: -
cdr3_nt: TGTGCCAGCTCATCCGACGGAGGAGGCACTGAAGCTTTCTTT
cdr3_aa: CASSSDGGGTEAFF

j_call: TRBJ2-4
cdr3_length: 16
v_call: TRBV21-1
clone_size: -
d_call: -
cdr3_nt: TGTGCCAGCAGCCAACGCGTGACAGAAGCCAAAAACATTCAGTACTTC
cdr3_aa: CASSQRVTEAKNIQYF

j_call: TRBJ1-1
cdr3_length: 12
v_call: TRBV5-4
clone_size: -
d_call: -
cdr3_nt: TGTGCCAGCAGCTTGGCACAGACTGAAGCTTTCTTT
cdr3_aa: CASSLAQTEAFF

j_call: TRBJ2-7
cdr3_length: 13
v_call: TRBV18
clone_size: -
d_call: TRBD2
cdr3_nt: TGTGCCGCGCACTCCGGGGGAGGGGACGAGCAGTACTTC
cdr3_aa: CAAHSGGGDEQYF

j_call: TRBJ2-1
cdr3_length: 11
v_call: TRBV7-2
clone_size: -
d_call: -
cdr3_nt: TGTGCCAGCAGCCCCTATCGAGAGCAGTTCTTC
cdr3_aa: CASSPYREQFF

j_call: TRBJ2-1
cdr3_length: 17
v_call: TRBV7-3
clone_size: -
d_call: TRBD1
cdr3_nt: TGTGCCAGCAGCCTAATCCCCCGGACAGGCTCCTACAATGAGCAGTTCTTC
cdr3_aa: CASSLIPRTGSYNEQFF

j_call: TRBJ1-1
cdr3_length: 20
v_call: TRBV21-1
clone_size: few
d_call: -
cdr3_nt: TGTGCCAGCAGCAGCGGGCTAATTGCGGGCCAGGAGGTCCCGGACACTGAAGCTTTCTTT
cdr3_aa: CASSSGLIAGQEVPDTEAFF

j_call: TRBJ2-2
cdr3_length: 15
v_call: TRBV9
clone_size: few
d_call: -
cdr3_nt: TGTGCCAGCACCCCCCTAGGGGTGAACACCGGGGAGCTGTTTTTT
cdr3_aa: CASTPLGVNTGELFF

j_call: TRBJ2-7
cdr3_length: 17
v_call: TRBV5-1
clone_size: -
d_call: TRBD1
cdr3_nt: TGCGCCAGCAGTTTAGGTCTTTACCGGGACAGGGGCGACGAGCAGTACTTC
cdr3_aa: CASSLGLYRDRGDEQYF

j_call: TRBJ2-2
cdr3_length: 16
v_call: TRBV5-1
clone_size: few
d_call: -
cdr3_nt: TGCGCCAGCAGCAGGGAGTCGACCCGGAACACCGGGGAGCTGTTTTTT
cdr3_aa: CASSRESTRNTGELFF

j_call: TRBJ2-3
cdr3_length: 13
v_call: TRBV28
clone_size: -
d_call: -
cdr3_nt: TGTGCCAGCAGTTCCGGAGGTGCAGATACGCAGTATTTT
cdr3_aa: CASSSGGADTQYF

j_call: TRBJ1-6
cdr3_length: 14
v_call: TRBV19
clone_size: -
d_call: TRBD1
cdr3_nt: TGTGCCAGTGCCGGGACAGGATATAATTCACCCCTCCACTTT
cdr3_aa: CASAGTGYNSPLHF

j_call: TRBJ1-1
cdr3_length: 14
v_call: TRBV2
clone_size: -
d_call: TRBD1
cdr3_nt: TGTGCCAGCAGTTCGGGACAGGGGGTATCTGAAGCTTTCTTT
cdr3_aa: CASSSGQGVSEAFF

j_call: TRBJ2-1
cdr3_length: 17
v_call: TRBV9
clone_size: -
d_call: TRBD2
cdr3_nt: TGTGCCAGCAGCCCCCGGGGACGGGGGGGCGTTTATAATGAGCAGTTCTTC
cdr3_aa: CASSPRGRGGVYNEQFF

j_call: TRBJ1-6
cdr3_length: 16
v_call: TRBV27
clone_size: few
d_call: TRBD1
cdr3_nt: TGTGCCAGCGCATGGGACAGAAAAAACTATAATTCACCCCTCCACTTT
cdr3_aa: CASAWDRKNYNSPLHF

j_call: TRBJ2-4
cdr3_length: 13
v_call: TRBV7-2
clone_size: -
d_call: -
cdr3_nt: TGTGCCAGCAGCACGGACTTTGAAAACATTCAGTACTTC
cdr3_aa: CASSTDFENIQYF

j_call: TRBJ2-5
cdr3_length: 14
v_call: TRBV6-2/TRBV6-3
clone_size: -
d_call: -
cdr3_nt: TGTGCCAGCAGTTACTGGCGGAACCAAGAGACCCAGTACTTC
cdr3_aa: CASSYWRNQETQYF

j_call: TRBJ1-6
cdr3_length: 12
v_call: TRBV6-5
clone_size: -
d_call: -
cdr3_nt: TGTGCCAGCAGCCATCCTAATTCACCCCTCCACTTT
cdr3_aa: CASSHPNSPLHF

j_call: TRBJ1-2
cdr3_length: 15
v_call: TRBV6-5
clone_size: -
d_call: TRBD1
cdr3_nt: TGTGCCAGCAGTTACTCGAAACAGGGGGCCTATGGCTACACCTTC
cdr3_aa: CASSYSKQGAYGYTF

j_call: TRBJ1-1
cdr3_length: 14
v_call: TRBV6-1
clone_size: -
d_call: -
cdr3_nt: TGTGCCAGCAACGGAGATATAAGGGAGACTGAAGCTTTCTTT
cdr3_aa: CASNGDIRETEAFF

j_call: TRBJ2-3
cdr3_length: 17
v_call: TRBV5-1
clone_size: -
d_call: -
cdr3_nt: TGCGCCAGCAGCTTGCTGCGGAGCGGATTGAGCACAGATACGCAGTATTTT
cdr3_aa: CASSLLRSGLSTDTQYF